This T cell receptor (beta chain) was sequenced for a study of T cell responses to AZD1222 COVID-19 vaccine. Regarding the study as a whole: Females outnumbered males among donors, who were mostly white British; clonal diversity was possibly underestimated.

Trimming cost V 6 bases and J 5 bases; bases outside gene matches: 18. CDR3 length: 17 amino acids. Germline CDR1 is SGHTA and CDR2 is FQGNSA. Profiling relied on immunoSEQ multiplex PCR, and the TCRdb table lists in-frame clones only, not all of them. The sample holds 90,000 to 120,000 clones, about 82% seen once. On this clone itself: What it binds is unknown.

This sample comprised peripheral blood, obtained on day 0 of AZD1222 vaccination. The receptor was isolated from an adult in good health. The chain employs TRBV7-2 and TRBJ1-2; 7 bases map to TRBD1. The CDR3 DNA reads TGTGCCAGCAGTCCCCAGGGGAGTAGGGACAGTCCTTATGGCTACACCTTC. Translated: CASSPQGSRDSPYGYTF.